Presented here are 7 T cell receptor beta chains from one specimen sequenced in a study of blood T cell repertoires in COVID-19 (dated by TCRdb to the early 2020s). The library relied on the immunoSEQ multiplex PCR assay. Sourced from immuneACCESS, this table was stored by TCRdb with only in-frame sequences that have V and J called. A share of the clones is absent; for the studies checked, an unresolved V gene accounts for under half, and the remainder has no known explanation. Present in this sample are approximately 240,000 clones, 83% of which were seen just once. The ten largest clones add up to around 6% of the sample. Source material: peripheral blood. These receptors came from a human donor in a cohort sampled during active COVID-19.

A word on this clone: Since a much larger clone is just one base distant, this may be a read error. Here the CDR3 reads CASSLRGQPQHF. The DNA of the CDR3 is TGTGCCAGCAGCTTACGGGGTCAGCCCCAGCATTTT. The V gene is TRBV27, the J gene TRBJ1-5; D not resolved. The CDR3 is 12 residues long. CDR1 and CDR2 (germline): MNHEY, SMNVEV (reference sequence). Trimming took off 6 bases at V and 6 bases at J, with 9 bases between the two ends.

The chain recombines TRBV19 with TRBJ2-7, with TRBD1 matching over 8 bases. Trimming cost V 4 bases and J 6 bases; bases outside gene matches: 14. This CDR3 has 16 residues. Germline V gives CDR1 LNHDA, CDR2 SQIVND (reference sequence). CDR3 nucleotides: TGTGCCAGTAGTAGACTTTCAGGGGGCCGTGCTGGCGAGCAGTACTTC. Its protein product is CASSRLSGGRAGEQYF. Using reference TRBV19 and TRBJ2-7 for the parts outside the CDR3, the full variable domain is DGGITQSPKYLFRKEGQNVTLSCEQNLNHDAMYWYRQDPGQGLRLIYYSQIVNDFQKGDIAEGYSVSREKKESFPLTVTSAQKNPTAFYLCASSRLSGGRAGEQYFGPGTRLTVT.

The chain carries TRBV18 and TRBJ2-5; D possibly corresponds to TRBD1 (5 bases). V was trimmed by 5 bases and J by 5 bases, leaving 9 bases between them. This CDR3 contains 12 residues. CDR1 and CDR2 from the germline V gene are KGHSH and LQKENI. CDR3 in amino acids: CASSDSEETQYF. The CDR3 DNA reads as TGTGCCAGCTCAGACAGTGAGGAGACCCAGTACTTC.

The V and J genes are TRBV4-2 and TRBJ2-7; TRBD2 might be the D (6 bases). Trimming took 0 bases from V and 0 from J, leaving 12 bases between them. The CDR3 is 16 amino acids. Germline V gene lookup returns CDR1 LGHNA and CDR2 YNFKEQ. CDR3 DNA sequence: TGTGCCAGCAGCCAAGATTCGGGACTCAGCTCCTACGAGCAGTACTTC. Protein sequence: CASSQDSGLSSYEQYF.

V and J are TRBV7-2 and TRBJ2-5, with 8 bases matching TRBD2. The CDR3 is 11 amino acids. Germline lookup yields CDR1 SGHTA and CDR2 FQGNSA. After removal of 8 bases from V and 7 bases from J, the junction contained 3 bases not matched to a gene. CDR3 bases: TGTGCCAGCGAGGCGGGGGGGACCCAGTACTTC. It encodes CASEAGGTQYF.

This clone appeared a single time. The gene calls are TRBV19 and TRBJ2-1, with 9 bases matching TRBD2. J gave up 14 bases and V 0 bases, and 8 bases lay outside the gene matches. The CDR3 is 14 residues long. Germline-derived CDR1 and CDR2 are LNHDA and SQIVND (reference sequence). The CDR3 sequence is CASSIDPTSGGKFF. The CDR3 coding sequence is TGTGCCAGTAGTATAGATCCTACAAGCGGGGGGAAGTTCTTC. The whole variable domain, remainder taken from reference TRBV19 and TRBJ2-1, is DGGITQSPKYLFRKEGQNVTLSCEQNLNHDAMYWYRQDPGQGLRLIYYSQIVNDFQKGDIAEGYSVSREKKESFPLTVTSAQKNPTAFYLCASSIDPTSGGKFFGPGTRLTVL.

This clone was detected once. This chain joins TRBV29-1 and TRBJ2-2; D perhaps matches TRBD2 (7 bases). This CDR3 comprises 15 residues. The germline V gene has CDR1 SQVTM and CDR2 ANQGSEA. The V end was cut by 3 bases, the J end by 4 bases, with 15 bases between. The CDR3 region has the DNA TGCAGCGTTGATGGGGGGGCAGGAGGCACCGGGGAGCTGTTTTTT. Amino acids: CSVDGGAGGTGELFF.